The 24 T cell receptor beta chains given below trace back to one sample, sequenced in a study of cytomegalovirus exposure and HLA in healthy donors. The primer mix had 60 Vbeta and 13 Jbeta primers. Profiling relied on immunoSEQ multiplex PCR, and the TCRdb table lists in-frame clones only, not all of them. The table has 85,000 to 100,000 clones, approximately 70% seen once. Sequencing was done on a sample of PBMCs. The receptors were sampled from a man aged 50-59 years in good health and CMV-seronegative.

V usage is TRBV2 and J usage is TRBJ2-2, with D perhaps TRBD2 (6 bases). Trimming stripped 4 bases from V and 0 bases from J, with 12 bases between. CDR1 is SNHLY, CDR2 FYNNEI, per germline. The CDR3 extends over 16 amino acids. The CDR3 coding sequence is TGTGCCAGCAGTGGGGGGGTGGCTTCGAACACCGGGGAGCTGTTTTTT. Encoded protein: CASSGGVASNTGELFF.

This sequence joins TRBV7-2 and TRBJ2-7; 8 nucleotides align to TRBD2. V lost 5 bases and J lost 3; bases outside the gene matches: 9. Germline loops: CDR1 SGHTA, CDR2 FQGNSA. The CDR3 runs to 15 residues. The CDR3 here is CASSPRRGALYEQYF. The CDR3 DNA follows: TGTGCCAGCAGCCCCCGGCGGGGGGCCCTCTACGAGCAGTACTTC.

CDR3 sequence: CASSRIAGVLSDTQYF. In nucleotides, the CDR3 is TGTGCCAGCAGCCGAATAGCGGGAGTGTTGTCAGATACGCAGTATTTT. The chain recombines TRBV6-6 with TRBJ2-3; 9 nucleotides match TRBD2. V lost 6 bases and J lost 4; bases outside the gene matches: 11. The germline V gene encodes CDR1 MNHNY and CDR2 SVGAGI (reference sequence). CDR3 length: 16 amino acids.

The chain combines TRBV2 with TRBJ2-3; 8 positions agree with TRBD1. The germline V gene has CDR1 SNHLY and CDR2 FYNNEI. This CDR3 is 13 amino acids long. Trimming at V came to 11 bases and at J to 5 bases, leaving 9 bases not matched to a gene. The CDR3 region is CADRGRGKDTQYF. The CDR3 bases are TGTGCCGACAGGGGTAGAGGGAAAGATACGCAGTATTTT.

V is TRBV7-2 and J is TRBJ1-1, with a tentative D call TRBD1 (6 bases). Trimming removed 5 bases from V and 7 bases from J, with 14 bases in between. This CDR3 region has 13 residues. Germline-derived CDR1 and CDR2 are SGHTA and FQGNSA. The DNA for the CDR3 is TGTGCCAGCAGCCGGGACACCGGAGGTGAAGCTTTCTTT. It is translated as CASSRDTGGEAFF.

The CDR3 DNA follows: TGCGCCAGCAGCTTGCACCGACAGGGGGTGAACACTGAAGCTTTCTTT. Residues: CASSLHRQGVNTEAFF. The gene calls are TRBV5-1 and TRBJ1-1; TRBD1 matches 9 bases. The CDR3 extends over 16 amino acids. Germline loops: CDR1 SGHRS, CDR2 YFSETQ. V dropped 1 base and J dropped 0; count of bases not matched to a gene: 4.

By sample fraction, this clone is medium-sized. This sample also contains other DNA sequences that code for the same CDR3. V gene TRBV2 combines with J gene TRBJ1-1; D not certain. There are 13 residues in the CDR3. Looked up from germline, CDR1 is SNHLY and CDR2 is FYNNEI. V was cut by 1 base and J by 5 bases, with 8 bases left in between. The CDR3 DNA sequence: TGTGCCAGCAGTGAAGGGCCGGGGACTGAAGCTTTCTTT. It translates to CASSEGPGTEAFF.

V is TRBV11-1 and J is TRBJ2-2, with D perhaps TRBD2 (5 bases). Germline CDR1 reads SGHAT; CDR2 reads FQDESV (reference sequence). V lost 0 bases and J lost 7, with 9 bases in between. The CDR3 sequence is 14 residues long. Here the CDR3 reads CASSLARRSGELFF. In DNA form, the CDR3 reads TGTGCCAGCAGCTTAGCGAGGAGGAGCGGGGAGCTGTTTTTT. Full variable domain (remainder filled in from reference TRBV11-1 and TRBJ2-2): EAEVAQSPRYKITEKSQAVAFWCDPISGHATLYWYRQILGQGPELLVQFQDESVVDDSQLPKDRFSAERLKGVDSTLKIQPAELGDSAMYLCASSLARRSGELFFGEGSRLTVL.

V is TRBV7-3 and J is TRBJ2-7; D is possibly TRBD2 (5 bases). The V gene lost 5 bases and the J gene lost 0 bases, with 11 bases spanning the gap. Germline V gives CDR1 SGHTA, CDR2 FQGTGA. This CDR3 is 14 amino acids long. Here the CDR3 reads CASSPSRDSYEQYF. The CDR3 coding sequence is TGTGCCAGCAGCCCCTCCCGGGACTCCTACGAGCAGTACTTC.

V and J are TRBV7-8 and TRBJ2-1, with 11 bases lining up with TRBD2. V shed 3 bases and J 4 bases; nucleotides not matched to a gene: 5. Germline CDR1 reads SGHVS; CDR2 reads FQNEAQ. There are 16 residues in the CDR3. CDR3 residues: CASSFRLAGMYNEQFF. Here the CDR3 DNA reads TGTGCCAGCAGCTTCCGACTAGCGGGAATGTACAATGAGCAGTTCTTC.

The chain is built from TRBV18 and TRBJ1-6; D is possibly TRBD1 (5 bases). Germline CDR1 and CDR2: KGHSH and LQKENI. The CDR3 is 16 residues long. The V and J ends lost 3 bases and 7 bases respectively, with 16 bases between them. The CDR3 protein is CASSPVKGPGNSPLHF. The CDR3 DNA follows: TGTGCCAGCTCACCGGTTAAGGGGCCCGGGAATTCACCCCTCCACTTT.

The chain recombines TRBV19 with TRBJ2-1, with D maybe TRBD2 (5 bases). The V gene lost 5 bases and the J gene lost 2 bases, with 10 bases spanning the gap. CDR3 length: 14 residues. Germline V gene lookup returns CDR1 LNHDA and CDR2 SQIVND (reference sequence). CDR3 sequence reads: CASSLPGAYNEQFF. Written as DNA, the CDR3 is TGTGCCAGTAGTCTTCCCGGGGCCTACAATGAGCAGTTCTTC.

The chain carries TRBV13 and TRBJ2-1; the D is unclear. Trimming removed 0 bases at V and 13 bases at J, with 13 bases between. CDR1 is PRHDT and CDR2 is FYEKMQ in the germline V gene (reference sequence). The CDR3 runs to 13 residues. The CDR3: CASSLGASLIQFF. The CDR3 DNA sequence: TGTGCCAGCAGCTTAGGCGCGTCGTTGATTCAGTTCTTC.

CDR3 sequence: CAWSVSVATGELFF. CDR3 bases: TGTGCCTGGAGTGTGTCTGTAGCGACCGGGGAGCTGTTTTTT. The chain combines TRBV30 with TRBJ2-2, with D maybe TRBD2 (5 bases). Germline assignment: CDR1 GTSNPN and CDR2 SVGIG (reference sequence). V was pared by 0 bases and J by 5 bases, with 10 bases between. This CDR3 comprises 14 residues. The full variable domain, rest sourced from reference TRBV30 and TRBJ2-2, is SQTIHQWPATLVQPVGSPLSLECTVEGTSNPNLYWYRQAAGRGLQLLFYSVGIGQISSEVPQNLSASRPQDRQFILSSKKLLLSDSGFYLCAWSVSVATGELFFGEGSRLTVL.

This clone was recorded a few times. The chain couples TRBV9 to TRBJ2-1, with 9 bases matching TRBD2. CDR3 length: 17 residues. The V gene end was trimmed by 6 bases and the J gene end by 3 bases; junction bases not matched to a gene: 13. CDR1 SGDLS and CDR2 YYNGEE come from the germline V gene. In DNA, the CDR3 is TGTGCCAGCACCCCCCACCCCGGGACTAGCAGCTACAATGAGCAGTTCTTC. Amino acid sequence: CASTPHPGTSSYNEQFF.

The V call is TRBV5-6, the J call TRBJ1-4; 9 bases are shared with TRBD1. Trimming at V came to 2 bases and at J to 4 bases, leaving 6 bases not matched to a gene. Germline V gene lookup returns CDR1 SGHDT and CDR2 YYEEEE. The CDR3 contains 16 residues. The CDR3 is CASSLKGTGNNEKLFF. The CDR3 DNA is TGTGCCAGCAGCTTAAAGGGGACAGGGAATAATGAAAAACTGTTTTTT.

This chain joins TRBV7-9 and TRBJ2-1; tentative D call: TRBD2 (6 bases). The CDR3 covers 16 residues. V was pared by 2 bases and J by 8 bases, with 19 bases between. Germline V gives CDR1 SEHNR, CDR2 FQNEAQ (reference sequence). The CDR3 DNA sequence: TGTGCCAGCAGCTTACTGGGGGGAGCCCTCATCGATGAGCAGTTCTTC. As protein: CASSLLGGALIDEQFF. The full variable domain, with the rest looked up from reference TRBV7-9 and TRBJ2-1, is DTGVSQNPRHKITKRGQNVTFRCDPISEHNRLYWYRQTLGQGPEFLTYFQNEAQLEKSRLLSDRFSAERPKGSFSTLEIQRTEQGDSAMYLCASSLLGGALIDEQFFGPGTRLTVL.

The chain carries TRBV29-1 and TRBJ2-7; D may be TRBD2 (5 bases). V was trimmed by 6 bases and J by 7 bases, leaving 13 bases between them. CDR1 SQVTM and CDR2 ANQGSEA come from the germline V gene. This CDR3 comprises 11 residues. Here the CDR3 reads CSVWTGFEQYV. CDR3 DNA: TGCAGCGTCTGGACGGGATTTGAGCAGTACGTC.

Here the CDR3 reads CAISPNPEVYEQYV. DNA for the CDR3: TGTGCCATCAGTCCCAACCCGGAGGTGTACGAGCAGTACGTC. The rearrangement links TRBV10-3 to TRBJ2-7; tentative D call: TRBD2 (5 bases). The CDR3 length is 14 residues. Germline CDR1 is ENHRY and CDR2 is SYGVKD. V was cut by 5 bases and J by 4 bases, with 15 bases left in between.

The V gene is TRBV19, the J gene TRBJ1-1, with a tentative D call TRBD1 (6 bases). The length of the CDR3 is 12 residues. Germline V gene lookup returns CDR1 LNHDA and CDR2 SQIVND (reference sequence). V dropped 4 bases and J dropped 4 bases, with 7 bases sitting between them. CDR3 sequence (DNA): TGTGCCAGTAGTACCAGGGGCACTGAAGCTTTCTTT. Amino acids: CASSTRGTEAFF. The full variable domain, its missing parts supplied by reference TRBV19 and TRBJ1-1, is DGGITQSPKYLFRKEGQNVTLSCEQNLNHDAMYWYRQDPGQGLRLIYYSQIVNDFQKGDIAEGYSVSREKKESFPLTVTSAQKNPTAFYLCASSTRGTEAFFGQGTRLTVV.

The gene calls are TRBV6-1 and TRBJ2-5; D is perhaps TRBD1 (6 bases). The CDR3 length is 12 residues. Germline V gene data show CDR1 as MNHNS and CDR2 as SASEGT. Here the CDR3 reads CGGGEYQETQYF. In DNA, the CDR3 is TGTGGAGGGGGAGAGTACCAAGAGACCCAGTACTTC.

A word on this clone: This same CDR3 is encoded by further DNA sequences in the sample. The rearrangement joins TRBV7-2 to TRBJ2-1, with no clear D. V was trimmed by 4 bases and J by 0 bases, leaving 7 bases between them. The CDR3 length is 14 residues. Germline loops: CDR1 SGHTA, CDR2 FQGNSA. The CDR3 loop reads CASSSTSSYNEQFF. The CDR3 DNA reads TGTGCCAGCAGCTCGACAAGCTCCTACAATGAGCAGTTCTTC.

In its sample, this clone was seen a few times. The CDR3 region has the DNA TGTGCCAGCAGCTTAGCCCCTCAGGGGTTTAGCACTGAAGCTTTCTTT. Amino acids: CASSLAPQGFSTEAFF. This chain joins TRBV7-2 and TRBJ1-1; tentative D call: TRBD1 (6 bases). There are 16 residues in the CDR3. The V gene lost 0 bases and the J gene lost 4 bases, with 15 bases spanning the gap. Germline CDR1 SGHTA, CDR2 FQGNSA.

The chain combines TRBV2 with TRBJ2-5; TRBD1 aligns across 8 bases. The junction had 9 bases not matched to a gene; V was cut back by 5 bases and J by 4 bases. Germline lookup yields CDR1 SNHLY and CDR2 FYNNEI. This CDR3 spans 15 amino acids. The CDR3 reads CASSFGQGIGETQYF. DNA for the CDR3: TGTGCCAGCAGTTTCGGACAGGGAATAGGAGAGACCCAGTACTTC.